These T cell receptor beta chains were read from a single sample in a study of shared clonotypes between healthy human individuals. Using immunoSEQ multiplex PCR, the repertoire was profiled, and TCRdb retains in-frame clones only, with some absent. The table includes about 1.1 million clones, around 78% detected once. Material: memory CD4+ T cells from PBMCs. These receptors were obtained from a man between 18 and 29 years old in good health. Some clones in this sample may be carry-over from other donors' samples. Each CDR3 is given with its conserved first and last residue. The order of the fields is V gene, clone size, J gene, D gene, CDR3 protein, CDR3 DNA. The D gene is left open where the match is weak. Part of the rows lack a size; the others show once, few, many or a class for expanded clones.

V gene: TRBV2
clone size: once
J gene: TRBJ1-1
D gene: TRBD1
CDR3 protein: CASSKNYRGPNTEAFF
CDR3 DNA: TGTGCCAGCAGTAAAAATTACAGGGGCCCTAACACTGAAGCTTTCTTT

V gene: TRBV25-1
clone size: many
J gene: TRBJ2-3
D gene: TRBD2
CDR3 protein: CASSPAGVGTDTQYF
CDR3 DNA: TGTGCCAGCAGCCCCGCGGGAGTCGGGACAGATACGCAGTATTTT

V gene: TRBV30
clone size: many
J gene: TRBJ2-4
D gene: .
CDR3 protein: CAWSVGSVRGDIQYF
CDR3 DNA: TGTGCCTGGAGTGTAGGTTCCGTTAGAGGGGACATTCAGTACTTC

V gene: TRBV5-8
clone size: .
J gene: TRBJ1-5
D gene: TRBD1
CDR3 protein: CASSPRRGQASNQPQHF
CDR3 DNA: TGTGCCAGCAGCCCTAGACGTGGACAGGCTAGCAATCAGCCCCAGCATTTT

V gene: TRBV5-1
clone size: .
J gene: TRBJ1-3
D gene: .
CDR3 protein: CASRPDVGSGNTIYF
CDR3 DNA: TGCGCCAGCAGGCCCGATGTTGGCTCTGGAAACACCATATATTTT

V gene: TRBV11-3
clone size: .
J gene: TRBJ2-1
D gene: TRBD2
CDR3 protein: CASSPGGLAGAANEQFF
CDR3 DNA: TGTGCCAGCAGCCCGGGGGGACTAGCGGGAGCGGCCAATGAGCAGTTCTTC

V gene: TRBV27
clone size: once
J gene: TRBJ1-4
D gene: .
CDR3 protein: CASGAAGREKLFF
CDR3 DNA: TGTGCCAGCGGGGCCGCCGGGCGCGAAAAACTGTTTTTT

V gene: TRBV7-9
clone size: .
J gene: TRBJ2-7
D gene: .
CDR3 protein: CASSLALVGNEQYF
CDR3 DNA: TGTGCCAGCAGCTTAGCGCTAGTTGGCAACGAGCAGTACTTC

V gene: TRBV7-6
clone size: .
J gene: TRBJ2-1
D gene: TRBD1
CDR3 protein: CASRERGLRDEQFF
CDR3 DNA: TGTGCCAGCAGAGAGAGGGGGCTTAGGGATGAGCAGTTCTTC

V gene: TRBV30
clone size: many
J gene: TRBJ2-7
D gene: TRBD1
CDR3 protein: CAWSVGTGNPYEQYF
CDR3 DNA: TGTGCCTGGAGTGTGGGGACAGGGAATCCCTACGAGCAGTACTTC

V gene: TRBV5-1
clone size: few
J gene: TRBJ2-5
D gene: TRBD1
CDR3 protein: CASSLAGTGIIETQYF
CDR3 DNA: TGCGCCAGCAGCTTGGCCGGGACAGGAATCATTGAGACCCAGTACTTC

V gene: TRBV7-9
clone size: .
J gene: TRBJ1-2
D gene: .
CDR3 protein: CASSFEGGGYTF
CDR3 DNA: TGTGCCAGCAGCTTCGAGGGAGGTGGCTACACCTTC

V gene: TRBV5-1
clone size: .
J gene: TRBJ1-1
D gene: .
CDR3 protein: CASSLLGGMNTEAFF
CDR3 DNA: TGCGCCAGCAGCTTGTTGGGCGGAATGAACACTGAAGCTTTCTTT

V gene: TRBV4-2
clone size: .
J gene: TRBJ2-3
D gene: .
CDR3 protein: CASSQVMGADTQYF
CDR3 DNA: TGTGCCAGCAGCCAAGTGATGGGGGCAGATACGCAGTATTTT

V gene: TRBV5-4
clone size: .
J gene: TRBJ1-3
D gene: .
CDR3 protein: CASSTAMGAGNTIYF
CDR3 DNA: TGTGCCAGCAGCACTGCGATGGGAGCGGGAAACACCATATATTTT

V gene: TRBV5-5
clone size: once
J gene: TRBJ1-5
D gene: .
CDR3 protein: CASSSSLNQPQHF
CDR3 DNA: TGTGCCAGCAGCTCGAGCCTAAATCAGCCCCAGCATTTT

V gene: TRBV5-8
clone size: .
J gene: TRBJ1-5
D gene: TRBD1
CDR3 protein: CASSRDSNQPQHF
CDR3 DNA: TGTGCCAGCAGCCGGGACAGTAATCAGCCCCAGCATTTT

V gene: TRBV11-2
clone size: .
J gene: TRBJ2-1
D gene: TRBD1
CDR3 protein: CASSLAGQNYNEQFF
CDR3 DNA: TGTGCCAGCAGCTTAGCGGGACAGAACTACAATGAGCAGTTCTTC

V gene: TRBV2
clone size: .
J gene: TRBJ1-5
D gene: .
CDR3 protein: CASSLSDRLQSNQPQHF
CDR3 DNA: TGTGCCAGCAGTTTAAGTGACAGGTTGCAGAGCAATCAGCCCCAGCATTTT

V gene: TRBV5-1
clone size: .
J gene: TRBJ1-1
D gene: TRBD1
CDR3 protein: CASSSLTGASTEAFF
CDR3 DNA: TGCGCCAGCAGCTCCCTGACAGGGGCAAGCACTGAAGCTTTCTTT

V gene: TRBV5-1
clone size: few
J gene: TRBJ2-1
D gene: TRBD2
CDR3 protein: CASSLGTSNEQFF
CDR3 DNA: TGCGCCAGCAGCTTGGGGACTAGCAATGAGCAGTTCTTC

V gene: TRBV5-1
clone size: once
J gene: TRBJ1-2
D gene: .
CDR3 protein: CASSLATGPNYGYTF
CDR3 DNA: TGCGCCAGCAGCTTGGCCACAGGACCCAACTATGGCTACACCTTC

V gene: TRBV2
clone size: .
J gene: TRBJ2-7
D gene: .
CDR3 protein: CASSVQGAHDYEQYF
CDR3 DNA: TGTGCCAGCAGTGTTCAGGGAGCCCACGACTACGAGCAGTACTTC

V gene: TRBV13
clone size: .
J gene: TRBJ2-1
D gene: .
CDR3 protein: CASSLGLGAALNEQFF
CDR3 DNA: TGTGCCAGCAGCTTAGGCCTGGGAGCAGCCCTCAATGAGCAGTTCTTC

V gene: TRBV29-1
clone size: .
J gene: TRBJ2-4
D gene: .
CDR3 protein: CSVDPGSKNIQYF
CDR3 DNA: TGCAGCGTTGATCCAGGGTCCAAAAACATTCAGTACTTC

V gene: TRBV2
clone size: .
J gene: TRBJ2-1
D gene: .
CDR3 protein: CASKPTLVYNEQFF
CDR3 DNA: TGTGCCAGCAAACCTACATTAGTCTACAATGAGCAGTTCTTC

V gene: TRBV6-5
clone size: .
J gene: TRBJ2-5
D gene: TRBD1
CDR3 protein: CASRSGTGVETQYF
CDR3 DNA: TGTGCCAGCAGATCCGGGACAGGGGTTGAGACCCAGTACTTC

V gene: TRBV28
clone size: .
J gene: TRBJ2-4
D gene: .
CDR3 protein: CASREGLAKNIQYF
CDR3 DNA: TGTGCCAGCAGAGAAGGGCTAGCCAAAAACATTCAGTACTTC

V gene: TRBV7-9
clone size: .
J gene: TRBJ2-2
D gene: .
CDR3 protein: CASSPRAGQSTGELFF
CDR3 DNA: TGTGCCAGCTCACCCCGGGCGGGACAGAGTACCGGGGAGCTGTTTTTT

V gene: TRBV6-5
clone size: .
J gene: TRBJ2-7
D gene: .
CDR3 protein: CASSYAQGTYEQYF
CDR3 DNA: TGTGCCAGCAGTTACGCACAGGGTACCTACGAGCAGTACTTC

V gene: TRBV5-6
clone size: .
J gene: TRBJ2-2
D gene: TRBD2
CDR3 protein: CASSLELAGTGELFF
CDR3 DNA: TGTGCCAGCAGCTTGGAGCTAGCGGGAACCGGGGAGCTGTTTTTT

V gene: TRBV7-2
clone size: .
J gene: TRBJ1-5
D gene: .
CDR3 protein: CASSYNREGAQHF
CDR3 DNA: TGTGCCAGCAGCTACAACAGGGAGGGTGCCCAGCATTTT

V gene: TRBV9
clone size: once
J gene: TRBJ1-2
D gene: .
CDR3 protein: CASSVDGYGYTF
CDR3 DNA: TGTGCCAGCAGCGTAGATGGCTATGGCTACACCTTC

V gene: TRBV18
clone size: .
J gene: TRBJ1-3
D gene: .
CDR3 protein: CASSPVGGSSGNTIYF
CDR3 DNA: TGTGCCAGCTCACCAGTAGGGGGTAGCTCTGGAAACACCATATATTTT

V gene: TRBV5-1
clone size: .
J gene: TRBJ2-1
D gene: .
CDR3 protein: CASSLGLDEQFF
CDR3 DNA: TGCGCCAGCAGCTTGGGGCTGGATGAGCAGTTCTTC

V gene: TRBV28
clone size: .
J gene: TRBJ2-5
D gene: .
CDR3 protein: CASSFGEETQYF
CDR3 DNA: TGTGCCAGCAGTTTCGGAGAAGAGACCCAGTACTTC

V gene: TRBV7-9
clone size: .
J gene: TRBJ2-7
D gene: TRBD2
CDR3 protein: CASSLGGTSGTYEQYF
CDR3 DNA: TGTGCCAGCAGCTTAGGGGGGACTAGCGGAACCTACGAGCAGTACTTC

V gene: TRBV5-1
clone size: .
J gene: TRBJ2-3
D gene: .
CDR3 protein: CASSDPRVSTDTQYF
CDR3 DNA: TGCGCCAGCAGCGACCCAAGGGTGAGCACAGATACGCAGTATTTT

V gene: TRBV7-3
clone size: .
J gene: TRBJ2-7
D gene: TRBD2
CDR3 protein: CASSLNPPSGRPSLAEQYF
CDR3 DNA: TGTGCCAGCAGCTTAAACCCCCCTAGCGGGAGGCCCTCCTTGGCCGAGCAGTACTTC

V gene: TRBV11-3
clone size: once
J gene: TRBJ1-1
D gene: TRBD1
CDR3 protein: CASSSGQGENTEAFF
CDR3 DNA: TGTGCCAGCAGCTCGGGACAGGGTGAGAACACTGAAGCTTTCTTT

V gene: TRBV7-2
clone size: few
J gene: TRBJ2-7
D gene: .
CDR3 protein: CASSDPYEQYF
CDR3 DNA: TGTGCCAGCAGCGACCCCTACGAGCAGTACTTC